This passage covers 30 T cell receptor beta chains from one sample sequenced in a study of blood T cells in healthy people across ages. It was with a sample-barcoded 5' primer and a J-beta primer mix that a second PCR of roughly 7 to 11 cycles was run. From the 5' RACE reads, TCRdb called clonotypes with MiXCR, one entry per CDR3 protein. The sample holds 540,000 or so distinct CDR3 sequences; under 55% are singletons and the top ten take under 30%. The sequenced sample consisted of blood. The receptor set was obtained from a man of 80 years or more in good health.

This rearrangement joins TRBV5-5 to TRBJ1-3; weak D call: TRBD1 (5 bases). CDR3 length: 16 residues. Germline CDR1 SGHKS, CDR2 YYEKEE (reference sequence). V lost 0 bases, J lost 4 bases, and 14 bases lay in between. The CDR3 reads CASSLVIGQSGNTIYF. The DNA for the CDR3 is TGTGCCAGCAGCTTGGTTATCGGACAATCCGGAAACACCATATATTTT.

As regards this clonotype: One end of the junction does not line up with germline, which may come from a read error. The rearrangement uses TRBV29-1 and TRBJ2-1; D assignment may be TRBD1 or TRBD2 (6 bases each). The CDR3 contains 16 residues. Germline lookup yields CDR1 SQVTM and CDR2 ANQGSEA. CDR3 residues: CNVEGMGGAWKNEQFF. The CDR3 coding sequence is TGCAACGTTGAGGGTATGGGGGGCGCTTGGAAAAATGAGCAGTTCTTC.

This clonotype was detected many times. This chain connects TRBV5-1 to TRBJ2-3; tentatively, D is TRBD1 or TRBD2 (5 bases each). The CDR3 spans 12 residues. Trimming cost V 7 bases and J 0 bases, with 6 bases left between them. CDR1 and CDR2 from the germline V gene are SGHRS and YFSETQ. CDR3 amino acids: CASGDSTDTQYF. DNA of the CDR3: TGCGCCAGCGGGGACAGCACAGATACGCAGTATTTT.

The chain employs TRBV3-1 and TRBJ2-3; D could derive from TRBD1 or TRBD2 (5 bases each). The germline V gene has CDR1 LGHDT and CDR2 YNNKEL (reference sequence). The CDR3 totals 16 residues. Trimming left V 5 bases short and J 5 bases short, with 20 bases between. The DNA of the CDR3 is TGTGCCAGCAGCAAACCGGGACCCCAGGTTGGAGATACGCAGTATTTT. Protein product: CASSKPGPQVGDTQYF.

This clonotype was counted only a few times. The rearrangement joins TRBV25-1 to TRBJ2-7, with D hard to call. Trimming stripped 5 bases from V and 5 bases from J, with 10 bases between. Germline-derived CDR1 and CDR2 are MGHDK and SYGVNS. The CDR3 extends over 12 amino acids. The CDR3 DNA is TGTGCCAGCAGTTTCTATTCCAACGAGCAGTACTTC. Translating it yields CASSFYSNEQYF.

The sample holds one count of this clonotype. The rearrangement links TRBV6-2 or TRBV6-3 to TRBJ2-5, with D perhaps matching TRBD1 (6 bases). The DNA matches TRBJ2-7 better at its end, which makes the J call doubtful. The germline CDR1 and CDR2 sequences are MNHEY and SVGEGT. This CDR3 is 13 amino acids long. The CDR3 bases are TGTGCCAGCAGTCAGGGGCATCCGGGCGAGCAGTACTTC. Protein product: CASSQGHPGEQYF.

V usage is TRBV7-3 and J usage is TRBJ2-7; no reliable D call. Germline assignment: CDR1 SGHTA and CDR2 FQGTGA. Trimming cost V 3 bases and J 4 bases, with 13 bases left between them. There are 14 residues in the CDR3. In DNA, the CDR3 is TGTGCCAGCAGCTTTGTTTGGGGTCTTTACGAGCAGTACTTC. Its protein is CASSFVWGLYEQYF.

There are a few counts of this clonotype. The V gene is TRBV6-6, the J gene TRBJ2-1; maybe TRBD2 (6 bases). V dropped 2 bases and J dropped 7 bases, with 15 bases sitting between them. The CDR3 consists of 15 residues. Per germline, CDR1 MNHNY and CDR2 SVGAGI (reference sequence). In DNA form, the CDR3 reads TGTGCCAGCAGTTACCCTCCACTGGCGGGGAATGAGCAGTTCTTC. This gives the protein CASSYPPLAGNEQFF.

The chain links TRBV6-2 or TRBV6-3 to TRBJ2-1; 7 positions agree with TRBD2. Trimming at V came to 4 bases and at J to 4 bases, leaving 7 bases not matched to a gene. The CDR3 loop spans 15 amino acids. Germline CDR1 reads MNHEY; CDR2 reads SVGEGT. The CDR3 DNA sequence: TGTGCCAGCAGTTTAGGCGGGAGTGATTACAATGAGCAGTTCTTC. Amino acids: CASSLGGSDYNEQFF.

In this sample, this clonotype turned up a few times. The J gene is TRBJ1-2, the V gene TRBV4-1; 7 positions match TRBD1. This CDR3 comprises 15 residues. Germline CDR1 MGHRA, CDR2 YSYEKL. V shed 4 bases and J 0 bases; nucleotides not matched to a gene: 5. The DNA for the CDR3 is TGCGCCAGCAGCCCCCTGACAGGGACTAACTATGGCTACACCTTC. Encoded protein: CASSPLTGTNYGYTF.

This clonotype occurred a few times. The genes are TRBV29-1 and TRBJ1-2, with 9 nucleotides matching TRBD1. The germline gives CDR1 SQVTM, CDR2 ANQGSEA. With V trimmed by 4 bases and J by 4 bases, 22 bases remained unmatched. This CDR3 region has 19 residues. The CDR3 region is CSVGTRNPFTGGYGYGYTF. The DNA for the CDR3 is TGCAGCGTTGGAACCAGAAACCCCTTCACAGGGGGCTATGGCTATGGCTACACCTTC.

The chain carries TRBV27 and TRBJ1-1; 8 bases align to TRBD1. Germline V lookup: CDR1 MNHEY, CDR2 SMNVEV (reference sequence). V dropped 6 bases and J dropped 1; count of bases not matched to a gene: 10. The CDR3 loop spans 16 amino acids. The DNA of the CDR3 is TGTGCCAGCAGACTAGGACAGGGACGAGGGAACACTGAAGCTTTCTTT. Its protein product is CASRLGQGRGNTEAFF.

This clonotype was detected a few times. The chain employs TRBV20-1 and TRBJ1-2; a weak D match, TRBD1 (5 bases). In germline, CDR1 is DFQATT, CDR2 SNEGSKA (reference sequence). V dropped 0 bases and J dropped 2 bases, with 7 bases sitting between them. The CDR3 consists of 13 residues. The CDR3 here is CSAREGVNYGYTF. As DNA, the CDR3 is TGCAGTGCTAGAGAGGGGGTGAACTATGGCTACACCTTC.

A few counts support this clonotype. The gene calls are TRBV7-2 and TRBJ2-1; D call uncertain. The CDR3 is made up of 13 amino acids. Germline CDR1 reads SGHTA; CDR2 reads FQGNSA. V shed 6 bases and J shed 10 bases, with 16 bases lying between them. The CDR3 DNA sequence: TGTGCCAGCAGTTTATCGCCAGCGATAGAGCAGTTCTTC. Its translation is CASSLSPAIEQFF.

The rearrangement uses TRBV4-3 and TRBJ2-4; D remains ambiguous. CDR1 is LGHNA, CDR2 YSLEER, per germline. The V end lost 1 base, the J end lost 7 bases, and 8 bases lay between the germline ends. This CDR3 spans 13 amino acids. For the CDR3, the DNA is TGCGCCAGCAGCCAAGTGCCCGGTAACATTCAGTACTTC. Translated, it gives CASSQVPGNIQYF.

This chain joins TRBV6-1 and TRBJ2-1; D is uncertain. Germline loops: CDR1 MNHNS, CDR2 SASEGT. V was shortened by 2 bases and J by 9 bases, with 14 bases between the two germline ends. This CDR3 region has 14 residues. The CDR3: CASSEYRGLGEQFF. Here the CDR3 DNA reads TGTGCCAGCAGTGAATATAGAGGCCTGGGTGAGCAGTTCTTC.

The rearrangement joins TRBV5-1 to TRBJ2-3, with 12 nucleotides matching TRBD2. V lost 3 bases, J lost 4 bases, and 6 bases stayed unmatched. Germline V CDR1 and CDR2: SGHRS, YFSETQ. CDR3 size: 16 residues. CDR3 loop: CASSSGLAGYADTQYF. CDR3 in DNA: TGCGCCAGCAGCTCCGGACTAGCGGGGTATGCAGATACGCAGTATTTT.

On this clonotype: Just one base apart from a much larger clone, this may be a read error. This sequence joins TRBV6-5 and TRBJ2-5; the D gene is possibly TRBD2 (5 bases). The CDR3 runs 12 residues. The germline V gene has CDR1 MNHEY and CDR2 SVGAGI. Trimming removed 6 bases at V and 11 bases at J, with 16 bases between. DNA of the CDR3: TGTGCCAGCAGCGGGTGGGCGGGCAAGCAGTACTTC. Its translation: CASSGWAGKQYF.

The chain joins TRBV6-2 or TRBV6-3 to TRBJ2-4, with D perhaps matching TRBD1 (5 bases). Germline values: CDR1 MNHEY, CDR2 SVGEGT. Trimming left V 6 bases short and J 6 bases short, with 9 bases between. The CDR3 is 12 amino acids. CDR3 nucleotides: TGTGCCAGCAGCTCGGACACAAACATTCAGTACTTC. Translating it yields CASSSDTNIQYF.

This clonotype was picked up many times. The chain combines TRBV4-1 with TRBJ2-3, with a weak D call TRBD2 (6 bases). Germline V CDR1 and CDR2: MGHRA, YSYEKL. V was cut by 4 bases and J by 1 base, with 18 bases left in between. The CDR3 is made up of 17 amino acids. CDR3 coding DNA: TGCGCCAGCAGCCCGGGGGTTGTCAGGGACCGCACAGATACGCAGTATTTT. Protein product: CASSPGVVRDRTDTQYF.

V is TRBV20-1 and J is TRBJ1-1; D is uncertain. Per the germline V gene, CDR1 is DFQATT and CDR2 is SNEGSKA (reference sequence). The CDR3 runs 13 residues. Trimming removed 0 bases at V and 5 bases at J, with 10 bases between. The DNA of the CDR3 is TGCAGTGCTAGAGAAGGCGGAAGGACTGAAGCTTTCTTT. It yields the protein CSAREGGRTEAFF.

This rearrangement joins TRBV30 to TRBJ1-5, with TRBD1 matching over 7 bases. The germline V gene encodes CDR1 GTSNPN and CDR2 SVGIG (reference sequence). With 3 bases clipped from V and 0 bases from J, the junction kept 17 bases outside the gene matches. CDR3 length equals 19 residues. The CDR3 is CAWSPGQGVWGYSNQPQHF. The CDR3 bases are TGTGCCTGGAGCCCCGGCCAGGGGGTATGGGGCTATAGCAATCAGCCCCAGCATTTT.

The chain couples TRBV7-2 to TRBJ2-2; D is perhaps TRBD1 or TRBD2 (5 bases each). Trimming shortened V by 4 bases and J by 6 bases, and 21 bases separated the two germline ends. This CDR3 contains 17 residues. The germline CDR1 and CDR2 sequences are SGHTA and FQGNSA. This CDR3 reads CASSSTPGTLGAGELFF. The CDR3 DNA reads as TGTGCCAGCAGCTCAACTCCCGGGACCCTCGGGGCCGGGGAGCTGTTTTTT.

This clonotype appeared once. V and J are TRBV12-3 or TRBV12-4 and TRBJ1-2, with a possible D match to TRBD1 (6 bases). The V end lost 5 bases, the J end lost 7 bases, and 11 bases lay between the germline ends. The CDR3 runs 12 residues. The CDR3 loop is CASSMRGGGYTF. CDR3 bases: TGTGCCAGCAGTATGCGAGGGGGTGGCTACACCTTC.

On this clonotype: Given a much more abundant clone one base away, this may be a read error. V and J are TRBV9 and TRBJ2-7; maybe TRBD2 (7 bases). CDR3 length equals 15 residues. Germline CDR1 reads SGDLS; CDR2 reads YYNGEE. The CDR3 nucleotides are TGTGCCAGCAGCGTAAACCCGGGGGGCTCCTACAAGCAGTACTTC. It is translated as CASSVNPGGSYKQYF.

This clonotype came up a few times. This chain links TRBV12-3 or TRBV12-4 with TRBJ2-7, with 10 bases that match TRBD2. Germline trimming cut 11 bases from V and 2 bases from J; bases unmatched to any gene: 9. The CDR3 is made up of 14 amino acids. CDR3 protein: CAVRSGRAPYEQYF. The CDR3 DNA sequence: TGTGCCGTGAGGAGCGGGAGGGCCCCCTACGAGCAGTACTTC.

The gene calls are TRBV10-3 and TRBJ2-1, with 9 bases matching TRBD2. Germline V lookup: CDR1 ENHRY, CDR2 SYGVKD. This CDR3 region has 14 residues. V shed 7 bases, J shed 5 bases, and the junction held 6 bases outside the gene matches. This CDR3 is CAITSGRNNNEQFF. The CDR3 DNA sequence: TGTGCCATCACGAGCGGGAGGAATAACAATGAGCAGTTCTTC.

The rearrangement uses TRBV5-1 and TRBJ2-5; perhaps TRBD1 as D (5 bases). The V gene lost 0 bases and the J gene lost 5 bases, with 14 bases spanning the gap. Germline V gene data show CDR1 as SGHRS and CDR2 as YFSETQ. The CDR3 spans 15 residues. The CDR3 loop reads CASSLGEAGPETQYF. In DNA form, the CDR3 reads TGCGCCAGCAGCTTGGGAGAGGCAGGGCCGGAGACCCAGTACTTC.

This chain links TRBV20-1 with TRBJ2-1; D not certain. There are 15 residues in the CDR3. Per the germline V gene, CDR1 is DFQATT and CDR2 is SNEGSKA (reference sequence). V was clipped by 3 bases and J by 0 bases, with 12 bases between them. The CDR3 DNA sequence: TGCAGTGCTAGCGGGCCCGTAAGCTCCTACAATGAGCAGTTCTTC. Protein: CSASGPVSSYNEQFF.

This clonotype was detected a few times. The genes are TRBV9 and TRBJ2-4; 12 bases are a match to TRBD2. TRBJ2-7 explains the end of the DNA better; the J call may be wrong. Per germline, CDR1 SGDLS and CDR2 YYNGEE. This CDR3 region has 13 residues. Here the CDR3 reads CASAGLAGTEQYF. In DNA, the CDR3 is TGTGCCAGCGCCGGACTAGCGGGGACCGAGCAGTACTTC.